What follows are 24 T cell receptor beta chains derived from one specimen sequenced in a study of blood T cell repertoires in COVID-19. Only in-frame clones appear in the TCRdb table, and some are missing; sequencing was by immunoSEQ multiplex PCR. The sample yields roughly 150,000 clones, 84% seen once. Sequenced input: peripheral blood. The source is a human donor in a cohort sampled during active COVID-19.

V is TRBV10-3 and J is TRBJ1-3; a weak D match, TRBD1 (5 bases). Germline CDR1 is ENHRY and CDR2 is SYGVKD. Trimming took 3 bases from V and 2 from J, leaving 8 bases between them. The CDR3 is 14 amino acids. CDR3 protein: CAISDRVAGNTIYF. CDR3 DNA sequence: TGTGCCATCAGTGACAGGGTCGCTGGAAACACCATATATTTT.

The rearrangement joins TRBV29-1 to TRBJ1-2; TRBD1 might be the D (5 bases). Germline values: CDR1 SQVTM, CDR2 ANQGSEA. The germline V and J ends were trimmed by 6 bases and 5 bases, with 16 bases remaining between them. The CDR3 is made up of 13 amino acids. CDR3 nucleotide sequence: TGCAGCGTAAAGAGTACGGGGGGGTATGGCTACACCTTC. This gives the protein CSVKSTGGYGYTF. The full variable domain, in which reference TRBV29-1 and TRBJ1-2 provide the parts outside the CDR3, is SAVISQKPSRDICQRGTSLTIQCQVDSQVTMMFWYRQQPGQSLTLIATANQGSEATYESGFVIDKFPISRPNLTFSTLTVSNMSPEDSSIYLCSVKSTGGYGYTFGSGTRLTVV.

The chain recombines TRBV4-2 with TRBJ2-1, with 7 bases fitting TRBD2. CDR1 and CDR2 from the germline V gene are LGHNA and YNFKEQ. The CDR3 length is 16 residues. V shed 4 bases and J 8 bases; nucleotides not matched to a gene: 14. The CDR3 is CASSPLGGRAGHEQFF. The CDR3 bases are TGTGCCAGCAGCCCACTTGGGGGGAGGGCCGGCCATGAGCAGTTCTTC.

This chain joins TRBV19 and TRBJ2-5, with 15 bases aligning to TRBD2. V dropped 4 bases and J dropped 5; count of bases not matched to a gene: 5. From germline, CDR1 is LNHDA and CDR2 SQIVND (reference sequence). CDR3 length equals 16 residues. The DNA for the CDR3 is TGTGCCAGTAGTAGGACTAGCGGGGGGGCACGGGAGACCCAGTACTTC. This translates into CASSRTSGGARETQYF.

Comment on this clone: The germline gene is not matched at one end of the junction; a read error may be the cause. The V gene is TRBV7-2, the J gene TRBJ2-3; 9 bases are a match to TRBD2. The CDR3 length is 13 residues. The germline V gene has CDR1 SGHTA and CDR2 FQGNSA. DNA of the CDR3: TGTGCCAGCAGCTTAGAGGTGCGCGGGAGGGCACGTTTT. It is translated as CASSLEVRGRARF.

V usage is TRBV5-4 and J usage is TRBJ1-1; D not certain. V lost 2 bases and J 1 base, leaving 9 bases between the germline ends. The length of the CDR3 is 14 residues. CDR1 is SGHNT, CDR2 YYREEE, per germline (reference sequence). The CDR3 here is CASSFEVGNTEAFF. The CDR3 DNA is TGTGCCAGCAGCTTCGAGGTGGGGAACACTGAAGCTTTCTTT.

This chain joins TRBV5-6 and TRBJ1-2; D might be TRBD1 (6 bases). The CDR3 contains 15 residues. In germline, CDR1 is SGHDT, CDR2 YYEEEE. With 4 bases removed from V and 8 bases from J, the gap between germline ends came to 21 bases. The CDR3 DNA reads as TGTGCCAGCAGCATTGAATACACAGGGCGGAGGGGCTACACCTTC. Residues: CASSIEYTGRRGYTF.

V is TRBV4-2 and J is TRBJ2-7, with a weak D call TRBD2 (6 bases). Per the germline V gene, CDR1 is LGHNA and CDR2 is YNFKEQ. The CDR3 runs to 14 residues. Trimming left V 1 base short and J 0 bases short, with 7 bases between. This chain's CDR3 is CASSQGDFSYEQYF. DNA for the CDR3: TGTGCCAGCAGCCAAGGGGACTTCTCCTACGAGCAGTACTTC.

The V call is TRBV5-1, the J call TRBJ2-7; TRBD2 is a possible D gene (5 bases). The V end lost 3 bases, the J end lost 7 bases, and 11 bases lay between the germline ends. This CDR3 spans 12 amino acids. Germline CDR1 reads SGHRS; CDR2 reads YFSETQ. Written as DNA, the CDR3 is TGCGCCAGCAGCTCGAGGGCGGGTGAGCAGTACTTC. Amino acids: CASSSRAGEQYF.

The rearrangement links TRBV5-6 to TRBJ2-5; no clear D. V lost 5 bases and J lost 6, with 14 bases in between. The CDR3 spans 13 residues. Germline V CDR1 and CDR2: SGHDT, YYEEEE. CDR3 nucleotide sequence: TGTGCCAGCAGTATCGGAGTCCGGAAGACCCAGTACTTC. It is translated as CASSIGVRKTQYF. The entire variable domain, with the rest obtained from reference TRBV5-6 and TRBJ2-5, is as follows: DAGVTQSPTHLIKTRGQQVTLRCSPKSGHDTVSWYQQALGQGPQFIFQYYEEEERQRGNFPDRFSGHQFPNYSSELNVNALLLGDSALYLCASSIGVRKTQYFGPGTRLLVL.

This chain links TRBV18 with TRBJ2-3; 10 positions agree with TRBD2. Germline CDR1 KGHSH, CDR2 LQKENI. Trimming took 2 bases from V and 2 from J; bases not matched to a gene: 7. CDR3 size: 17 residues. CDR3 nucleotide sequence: TGTGCCAGCTCACCAGTGATAGCGGGAGGAAACACAGATACGCAGTATTTT. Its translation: CASSPVIAGGNTDTQYF.

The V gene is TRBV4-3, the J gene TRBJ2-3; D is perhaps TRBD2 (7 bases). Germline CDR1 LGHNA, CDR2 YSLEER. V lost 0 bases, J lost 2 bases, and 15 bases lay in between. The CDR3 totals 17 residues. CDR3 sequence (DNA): TGCGCCAGCAGCCAAGACGCCCGGGGGGCCCCCACAGATACGCAGTATTTT. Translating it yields CASSQDARGAPTDTQYF.

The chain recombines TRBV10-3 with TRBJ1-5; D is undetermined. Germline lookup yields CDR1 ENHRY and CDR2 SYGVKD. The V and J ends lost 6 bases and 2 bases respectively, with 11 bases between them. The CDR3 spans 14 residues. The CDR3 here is CAISEGLGNQPQHF. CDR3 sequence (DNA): TGTGCCATCAGCGAGGGCCTGGGCAATCAGCCCCAGCATTTT.

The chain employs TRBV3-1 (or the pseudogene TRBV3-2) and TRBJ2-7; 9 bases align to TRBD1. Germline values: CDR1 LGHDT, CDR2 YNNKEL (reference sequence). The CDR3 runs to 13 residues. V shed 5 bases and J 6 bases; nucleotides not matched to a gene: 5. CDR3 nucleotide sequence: TGTGCCAGCAGCTTTCGACAGGGGGGCGAGCAGTACTTC. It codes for CASSFRQGGEQYF.

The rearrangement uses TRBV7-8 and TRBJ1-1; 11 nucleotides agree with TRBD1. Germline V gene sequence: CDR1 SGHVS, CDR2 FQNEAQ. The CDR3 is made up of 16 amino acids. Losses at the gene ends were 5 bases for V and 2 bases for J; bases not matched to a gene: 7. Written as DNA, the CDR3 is TGTGCCAGCAGCCCCGGGACAGGGGGGTCTAACACTGAAGCTTTCTTT. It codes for CASSPGTGGSNTEAFF.

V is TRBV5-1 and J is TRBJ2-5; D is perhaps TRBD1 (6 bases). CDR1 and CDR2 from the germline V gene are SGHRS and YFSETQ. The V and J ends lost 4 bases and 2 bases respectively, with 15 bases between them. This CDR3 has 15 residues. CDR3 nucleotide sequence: TGCGCCAGCAGCATTTCCAGGGGTGCACAAGAGACCCAGTACTTC. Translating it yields CASSISRGAQETQYF.

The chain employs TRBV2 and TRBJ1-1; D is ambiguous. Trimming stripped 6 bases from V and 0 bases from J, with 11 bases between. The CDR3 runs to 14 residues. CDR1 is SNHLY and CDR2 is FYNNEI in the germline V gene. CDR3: CASRGRLMNTEAFF. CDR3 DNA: TGTGCCAGCAGGGGGAGACTGATGAACACTGAAGCTTTCTTT.

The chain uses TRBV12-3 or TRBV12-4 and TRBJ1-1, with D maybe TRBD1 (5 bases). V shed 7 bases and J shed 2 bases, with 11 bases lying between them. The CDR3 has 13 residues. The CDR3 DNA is TGTGCCAGCAAAATAGGGGCTAACACTGAAGCTTTCTTT. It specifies CASKIGANTEAFF.

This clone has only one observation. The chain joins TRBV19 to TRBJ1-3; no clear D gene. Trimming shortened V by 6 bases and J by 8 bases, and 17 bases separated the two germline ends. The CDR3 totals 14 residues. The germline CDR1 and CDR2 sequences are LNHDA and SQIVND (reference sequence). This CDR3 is CASSPTRLTDTIYF. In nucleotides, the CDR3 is TGTGCCAGTAGCCCGACGAGGTTAACGGACACCATATATTTT.

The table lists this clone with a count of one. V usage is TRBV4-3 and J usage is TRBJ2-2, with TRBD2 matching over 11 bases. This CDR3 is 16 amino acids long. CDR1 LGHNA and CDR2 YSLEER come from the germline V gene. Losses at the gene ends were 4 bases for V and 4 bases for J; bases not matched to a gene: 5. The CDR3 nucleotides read TGCGCCAGCAGCCGCCGACTAGCGGGGTCCACCGGGGAGCTGTTTTTT. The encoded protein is CASSRRLAGSTGELFF.

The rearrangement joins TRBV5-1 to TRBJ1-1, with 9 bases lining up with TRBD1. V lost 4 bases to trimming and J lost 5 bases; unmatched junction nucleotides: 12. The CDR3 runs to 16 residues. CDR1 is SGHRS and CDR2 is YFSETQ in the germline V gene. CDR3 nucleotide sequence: TGCGCCAGCAGCCCTGTATCACAGGGGGCGAGAACTGAAGCTTTCTTT. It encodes CASSPVSQGARTEAFF.

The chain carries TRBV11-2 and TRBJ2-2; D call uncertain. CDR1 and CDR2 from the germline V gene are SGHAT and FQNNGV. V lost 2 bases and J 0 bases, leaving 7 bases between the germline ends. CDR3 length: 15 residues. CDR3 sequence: CASSLNPSNTGELFF. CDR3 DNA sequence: TGTGCCAGCAGCTTAAATCCCTCGAACACCGGGGAGCTGTTTTTT.

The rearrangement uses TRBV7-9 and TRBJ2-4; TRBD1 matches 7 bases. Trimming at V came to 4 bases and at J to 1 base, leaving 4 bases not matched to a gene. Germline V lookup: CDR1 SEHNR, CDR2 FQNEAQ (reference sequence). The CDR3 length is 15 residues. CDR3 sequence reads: CASSYDREAKNIQYF. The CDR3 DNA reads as TGTGCCAGCAGCTACGACAGGGAGGCCAAAAACATTCAGTACTTC.

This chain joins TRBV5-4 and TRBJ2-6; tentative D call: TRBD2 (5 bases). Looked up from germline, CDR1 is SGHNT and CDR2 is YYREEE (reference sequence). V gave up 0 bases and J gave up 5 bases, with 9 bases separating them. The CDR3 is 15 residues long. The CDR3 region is CASSLGTGRANVLTF. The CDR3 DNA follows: TGTGCCAGCAGCTTGGGGACTGGGCGGGCCAACGTCCTGACTTTC.